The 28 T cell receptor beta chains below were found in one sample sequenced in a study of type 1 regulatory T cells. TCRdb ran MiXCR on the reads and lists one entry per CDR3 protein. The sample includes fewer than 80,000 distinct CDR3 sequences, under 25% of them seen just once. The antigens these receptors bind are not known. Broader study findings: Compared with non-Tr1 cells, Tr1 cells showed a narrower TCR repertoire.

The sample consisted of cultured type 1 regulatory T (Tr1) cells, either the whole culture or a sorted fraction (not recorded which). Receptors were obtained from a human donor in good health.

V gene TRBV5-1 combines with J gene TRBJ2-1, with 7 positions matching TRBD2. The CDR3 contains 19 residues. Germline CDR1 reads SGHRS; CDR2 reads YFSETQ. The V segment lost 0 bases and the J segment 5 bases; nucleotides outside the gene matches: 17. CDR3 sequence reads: CASSLGPRAAGRVDNEQFF. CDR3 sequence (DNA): TGCGCCAGCAGCTTGGGACCAAGGGCAGCGGGAAGGGTCGACAATGAGCAGTTCTTC.

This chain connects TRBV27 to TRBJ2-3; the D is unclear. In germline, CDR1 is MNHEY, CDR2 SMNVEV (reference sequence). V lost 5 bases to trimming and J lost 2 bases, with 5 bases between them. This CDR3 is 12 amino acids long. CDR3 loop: CASSGHTDTQYF. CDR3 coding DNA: TGTGCCAGCAGTGGTCACACAGATACGCAGTATTTT.

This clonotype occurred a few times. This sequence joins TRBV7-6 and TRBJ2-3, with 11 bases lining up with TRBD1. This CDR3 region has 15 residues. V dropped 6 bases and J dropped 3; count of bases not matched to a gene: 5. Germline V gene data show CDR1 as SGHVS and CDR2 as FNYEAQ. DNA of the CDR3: TGTGCCAGCAGACCAGGACAGGGGGCGACAGATACGCAGTATTTT. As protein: CASRPGQGATDTQYF.

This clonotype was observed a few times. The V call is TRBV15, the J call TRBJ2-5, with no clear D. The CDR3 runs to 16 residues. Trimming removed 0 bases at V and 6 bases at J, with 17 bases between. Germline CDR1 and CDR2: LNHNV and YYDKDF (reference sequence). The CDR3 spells CATSRDDPLVLQTQYF. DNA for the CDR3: TGTGCCACCAGCAGAGATGATCCCCTCGTTTTACAGACCCAGTACTTC.

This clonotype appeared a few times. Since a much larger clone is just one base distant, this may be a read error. In nucleotides, the CDR3 is TGTGCCAGTCTAGCGGGAGTTAGAGAAGAGGCCCAGTACTTC. Protein product: CASLAGVREEAQYF. The chain employs TRBV12-3 or TRBV12-4 and TRBJ2-5; 10 bases are shared with TRBD2. The CDR3 sequence is 14 residues long.

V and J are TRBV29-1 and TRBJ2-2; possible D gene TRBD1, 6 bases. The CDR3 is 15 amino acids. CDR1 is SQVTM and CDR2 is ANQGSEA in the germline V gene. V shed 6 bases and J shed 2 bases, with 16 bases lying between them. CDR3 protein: CSVHIGTQNTGELFF. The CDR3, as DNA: TGCAGCGTACATATCGGGACACAAAACACCGGGGAGCTGTTTTTT.

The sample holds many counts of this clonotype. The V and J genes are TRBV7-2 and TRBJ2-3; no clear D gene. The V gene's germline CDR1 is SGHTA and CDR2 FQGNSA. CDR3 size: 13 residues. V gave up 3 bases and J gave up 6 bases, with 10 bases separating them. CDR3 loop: CASSLGSRDTQYF. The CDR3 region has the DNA TGTGCCAGCAGCTTGGGGTCTCGGGATACGCAGTATTTT.

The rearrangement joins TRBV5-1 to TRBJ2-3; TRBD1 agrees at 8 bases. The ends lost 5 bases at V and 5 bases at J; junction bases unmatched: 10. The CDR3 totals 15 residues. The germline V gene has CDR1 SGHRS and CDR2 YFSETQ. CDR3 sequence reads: CASSHDRGRLDTQYF. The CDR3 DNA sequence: TGCGCCAGCAGTCACGACAGGGGCAGGCTAGATACGCAGTATTTT.

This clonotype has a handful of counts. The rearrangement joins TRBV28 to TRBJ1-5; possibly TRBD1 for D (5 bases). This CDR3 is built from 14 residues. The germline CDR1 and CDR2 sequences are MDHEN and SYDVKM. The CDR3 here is CVGTRIVSNQPQHF. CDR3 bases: TGTGTGGGGACCCGCATTGTTAGCAATCAGCCCCAGCATTTT. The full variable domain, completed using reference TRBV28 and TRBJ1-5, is DVKVTQSSRYLVKRTGEKVFLECVQDMDHENMFWYRQDPGLGLRLIYFSYDVKMKEKGDIPEGYSVSREKKERFSLILESASTNQTSMYLCVGTRIVSNQPQHFGDGTRLSIL.

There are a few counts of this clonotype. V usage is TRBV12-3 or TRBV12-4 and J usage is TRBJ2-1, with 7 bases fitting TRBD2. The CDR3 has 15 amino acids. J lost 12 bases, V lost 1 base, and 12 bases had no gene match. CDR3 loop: CASSLVRESLQGQFF. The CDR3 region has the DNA TGTGCCAGCAGTTTAGTGCGGGAGAGCCTACAAGGGCAGTTCTTC.

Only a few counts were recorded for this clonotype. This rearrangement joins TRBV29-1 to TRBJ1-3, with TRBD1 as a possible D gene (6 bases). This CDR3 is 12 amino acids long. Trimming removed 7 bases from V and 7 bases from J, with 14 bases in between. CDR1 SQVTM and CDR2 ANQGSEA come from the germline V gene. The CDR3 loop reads CSAGQPGNTIYF. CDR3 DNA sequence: TGCAGCGCTGGACAGCCCGGTAACACCATATATTTT.

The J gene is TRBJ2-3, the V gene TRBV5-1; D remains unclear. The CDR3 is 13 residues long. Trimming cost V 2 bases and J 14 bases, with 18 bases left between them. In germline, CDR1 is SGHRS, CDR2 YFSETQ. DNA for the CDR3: TGCGCCAGCAGCTTTTCTGAAGCTTTTAAGGGGTATTTT. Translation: CASSFSEAFKGYF.

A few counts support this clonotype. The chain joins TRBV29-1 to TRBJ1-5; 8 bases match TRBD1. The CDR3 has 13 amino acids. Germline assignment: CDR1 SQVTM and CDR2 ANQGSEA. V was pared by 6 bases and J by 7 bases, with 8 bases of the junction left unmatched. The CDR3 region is CSVAQGAGQPQHF. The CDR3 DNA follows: TGCAGCGTGGCCCAGGGGGCCGGGCAGCCCCAGCATTTT.

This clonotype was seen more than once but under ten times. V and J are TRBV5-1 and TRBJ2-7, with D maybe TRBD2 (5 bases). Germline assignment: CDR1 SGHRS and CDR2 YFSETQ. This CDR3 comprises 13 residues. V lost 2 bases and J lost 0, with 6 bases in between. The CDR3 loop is CASSFGDSYEQYF. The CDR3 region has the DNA TGCGCCAGCAGCTTCGGGGACTCCTACGAGCAGTACTTC.

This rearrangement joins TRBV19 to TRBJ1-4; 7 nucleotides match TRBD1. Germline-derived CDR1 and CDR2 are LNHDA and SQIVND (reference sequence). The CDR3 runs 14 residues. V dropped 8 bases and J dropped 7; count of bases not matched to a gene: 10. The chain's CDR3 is CASSRDSLSEKLFF. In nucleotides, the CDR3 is TGTGCCAGTTCTCGGGACAGCCTCTCTGAAAAACTGTTTTTT.

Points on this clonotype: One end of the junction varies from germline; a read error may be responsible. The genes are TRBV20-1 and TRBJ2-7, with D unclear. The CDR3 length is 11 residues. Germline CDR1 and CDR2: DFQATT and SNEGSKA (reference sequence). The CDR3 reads CSVRDQYEQYF. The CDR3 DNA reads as TGCAGTGTTAGAGATCAATACGAGCAGTACTTC.

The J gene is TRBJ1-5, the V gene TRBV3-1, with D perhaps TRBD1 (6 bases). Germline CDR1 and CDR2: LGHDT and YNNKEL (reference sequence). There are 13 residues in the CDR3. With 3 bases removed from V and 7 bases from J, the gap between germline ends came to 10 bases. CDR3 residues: CASSHTQGQPQHF. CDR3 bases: TGTGCCAGCAGCCACACCCAGGGGCAGCCCCAGCATTTT. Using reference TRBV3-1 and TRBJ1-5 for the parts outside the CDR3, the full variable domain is DTAVSQTPKYLVTQMGNDKSIKCEQNLGHDTMYWYKQDSKKFLKIMFSYNNKELIINETVPNRFSPKSPDKAHLNLHINSLELGDSAVYFCASSHTQGQPQHFGDGTRLSIL.

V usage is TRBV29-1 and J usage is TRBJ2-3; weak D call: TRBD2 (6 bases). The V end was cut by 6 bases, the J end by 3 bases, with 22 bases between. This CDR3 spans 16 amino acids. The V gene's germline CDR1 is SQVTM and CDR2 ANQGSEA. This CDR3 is CSVLGSRWGGTDTQYF. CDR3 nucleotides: TGCAGCGTCCTCGGAAGTAGGTGGGGAGGTACAGATACGCAGTATTTT.

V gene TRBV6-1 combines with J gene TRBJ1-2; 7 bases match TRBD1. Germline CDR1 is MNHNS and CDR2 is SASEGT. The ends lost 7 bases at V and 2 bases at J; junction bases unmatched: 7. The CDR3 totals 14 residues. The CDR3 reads CASIGDSNNYGYTF. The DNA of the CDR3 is TGTGCCAGCATTGGGGACAGCAACAACTATGGCTACACCTTC.

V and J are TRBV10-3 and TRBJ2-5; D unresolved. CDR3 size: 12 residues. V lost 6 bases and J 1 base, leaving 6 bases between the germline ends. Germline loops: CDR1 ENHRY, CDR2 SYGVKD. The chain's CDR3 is CAIRAGQETQYF. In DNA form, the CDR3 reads TGTGCCATCAGAGCCGGCCAAGAGACCCAGTACTTC.

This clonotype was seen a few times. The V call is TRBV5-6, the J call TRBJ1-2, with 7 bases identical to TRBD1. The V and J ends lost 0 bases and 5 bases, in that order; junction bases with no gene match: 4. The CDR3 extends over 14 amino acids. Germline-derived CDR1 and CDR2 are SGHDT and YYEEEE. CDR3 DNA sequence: TGTGCCAGCAGCTTGGGGCAGGGGGGATATGGCTACACCTTC. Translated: CASSLGQGGYGYTF.

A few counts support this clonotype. CDR3 in amino acids: CASSYRHRSGNTIYF. The CDR3 DNA reads TGTGCCAGCAGCTATAGACACCGCTCTGGAAACACCATATATTTT. The chain employs TRBV4-2 and TRBJ1-3; D gene unclear. The CDR3 totals 15 residues. Germline loops: CDR1 LGHNA, CDR2 YNFKEQ. The V and J ends lost 5 bases and 0 bases respectively, with 11 bases between them.

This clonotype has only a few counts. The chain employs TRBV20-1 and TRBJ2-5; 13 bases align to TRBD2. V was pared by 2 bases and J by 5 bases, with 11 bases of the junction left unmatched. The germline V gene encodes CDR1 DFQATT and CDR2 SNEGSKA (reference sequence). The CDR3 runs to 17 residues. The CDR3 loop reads CSARTGTSGTLGETQYF. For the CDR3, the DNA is TGCAGTGCTAGAACCGGGACTAGCGGGACCTTGGGTGAGACCCAGTACTTC.

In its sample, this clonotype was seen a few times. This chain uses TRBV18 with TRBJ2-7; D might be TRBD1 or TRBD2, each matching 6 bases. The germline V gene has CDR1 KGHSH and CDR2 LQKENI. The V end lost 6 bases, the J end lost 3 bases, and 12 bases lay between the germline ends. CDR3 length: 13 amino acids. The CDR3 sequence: CASSRGGVYEQYF. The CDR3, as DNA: TGTGCCAGCTCCAGGGGAGGAGTCTACGAGCAGTACTTC.

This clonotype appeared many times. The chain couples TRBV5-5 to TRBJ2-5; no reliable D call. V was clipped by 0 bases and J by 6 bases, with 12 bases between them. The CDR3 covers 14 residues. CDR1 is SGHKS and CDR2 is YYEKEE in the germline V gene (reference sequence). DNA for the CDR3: TGTGCCAGCAGCTTGGAGGGCAGGCAGAAGACCCAGTACTTC. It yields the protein CASSLEGRQKTQYF.

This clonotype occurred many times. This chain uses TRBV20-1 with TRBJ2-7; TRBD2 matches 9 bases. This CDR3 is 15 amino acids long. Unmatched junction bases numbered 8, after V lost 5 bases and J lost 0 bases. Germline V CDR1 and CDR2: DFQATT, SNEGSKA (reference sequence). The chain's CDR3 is CSAGLAGGGSYEQYF. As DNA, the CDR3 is TGCAGTGCTGGTCTCGCGGGGGGGGGCTCCTACGAGCAGTACTTC.

The CDR3 DNA sequence: TGTGCCAGCAGCGTCCGACCCACTTTCTCCGAGAGAACCGCGGGCTACACCTTC. It encodes CASSVRPTFSERTAGYTF. V usage is TRBV9 and J usage is TRBJ1-2; D gene uncertain. The germline V gene encodes CDR1 SGDLS and CDR2 YYNGEE. V gave up 2 bases and J gave up 8 bases, with 28 bases separating them. This CDR3 region has 18 residues.

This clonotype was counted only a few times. Written as DNA, the CDR3 is TGCGCCAGCAGCTCGATGGGCGGTACTCTCACAGATACGCAGTATTTT. This encodes CASSSMGGTLTDTQYF. The chain recombines TRBV5-1 with TRBJ2-3; D call uncertain. V dropped 3 bases and J dropped 2 bases, with 16 bases sitting between them. This CDR3 spans 16 amino acids. Germline V gene lookup returns CDR1 SGHRS and CDR2 YFSETQ. Drawing the rest from reference TRBV5-1 and TRBJ2-3, the complete variable domain is KAGVTQTPRYLIKTRGQQVTLSCSPISGHRSVSWYQQTPGQGLQFLFEYFSETQRNKGNFPGRFSGRQFSNSRSEMNVSTLELGDSALYLCASSSMGGTLTDTQYFGPGTRLTVL.